These T cell receptor beta chains were read from a single sample in a study of cytomegalovirus exposure and HLA in healthy donors. Libraries were prepared by immunoSEQ multiplex PCR; TCRdb keeps only in-frame clonotypes and omits some of them. The sample contains under 120,000 clones, roughly 71% of which appear only once. Sequencing was carried out using PBMCs. The receptors come from a man aged 40-49 years in good health and CMV-seropositive. Each CDR3 is given with its conserved first and last residue. D genes are given only for firm matches. Not all rows give a size; the values are once, few, many and, for expanded clones, a class.

V gene: TRBV15; J gene: TRBJ1-4; clone size: NA; D gene: NA; CDR3 protein: CATSGDRAANEKLFF; CDR3 DNA: TGTGCCACCAGCGGAGACAGAGCGGCTAATGAAAAACTGTTTTTT
V gene: TRBV6-6; J gene: TRBJ1-5; clone size: NA; D gene: NA; CDR3 protein: CASSYAKNKPQHF; CDR3 DNA: TGTGCCAGCAGTTACGCTAAGAATAAGCCCCAGCATTTT
V gene: TRBV7-8; J gene: TRBJ1-1; clone size: NA; D gene: NA; CDR3 protein: CASSSTGGGTEAFF; CDR3 DNA: TGTGCCAGCAGCTCCACCGGGGGGGGCACTGAAGCTTTCTTT
V gene: TRBV7-2; J gene: TRBJ2-1; clone size: NA; D gene: TRBD2; CDR3 protein: CASSSGTSAYNEQFF; CDR3 DNA: TGTGCCAGCAGTTCCGGGACTAGTGCCTACAATGAGCAGTTCTTC
V gene: TRBV19; J gene: TRBJ2-2; clone size: NA; D gene: NA; CDR3 protein: CASGWTVSTGELFF; CDR3 DNA: TGTGCCAGTGGGTGGACAGTAAGCACCGGGGAGCTGTTTTTT
V gene: TRBV5-6; J gene: TRBJ2-1; clone size: NA; D gene: NA; CDR3 protein: CASSLDSYNEQFF; CDR3 DNA: TGTGCCAGCAGCTTGGACTCTTACAATGAGCAGTTCTTC
V gene: TRBV7-2; J gene: TRBJ2-2; clone size: NA; D gene: TRBD2; CDR3 protein: CASSVLAGRTGELFF; CDR3 DNA: TGTGCCAGCAGCGTCCTAGCGGGACGCACCGGGGAGCTGTTTTTT
V gene: TRBV30; J gene: TRBJ2-5; clone size: once; D gene: NA; CDR3 protein: CAWSGASYETQYF; CDR3 DNA: TGTGCCTGGAGTGGGGCCAGCTACGAGACCCAGTACTTC
V gene: TRBV28; J gene: TRBJ1-6; clone size: NA; D gene: NA; CDR3 protein: CASSPRSRESSPLHF; CDR3 DNA: TGTGCCAGCAGTCCGCGATCAAGGGAGAGTTCACCCCTCCACTTT
V gene: TRBV28; J gene: TRBJ2-6; clone size: NA; D gene: NA; CDR3 protein: CASSFSSGANVLTF; CDR3 DNA: TGTGCCAGCAGTTTTTCGTCCGGGGCCAACGTCCTGACTTTC
V gene: TRBV7-9; J gene: TRBJ2-3; clone size: NA; D gene: TRBD1; CDR3 protein: CASSPGQGARDTQYF; CDR3 DNA: TGTGCCAGCAGCCCGGGACAGGGGGCGAGAGATACGCAGTATTTT
V gene: TRBV6-5; J gene: TRBJ1-5; clone size: NA; D gene: TRBD1; CDR3 protein: CASSWDSGQPQHF; CDR3 DNA: TGTGCCAGCAGCTGGGACAGCGGGCAGCCCCAGCATTTT
V gene: TRBV5-1; J gene: TRBJ1-5; clone size: NA; D gene: TRBD1; CDR3 protein: CASSLGDSFNQPQHF; CDR3 DNA: TGCGCCAGCAGCCTTGGGGACAGCTTCAATCAGCCCCAGCATTTT